Listed here are 13 T cell receptor beta chains from one sample, sequenced in a study of T cells after yellow fever vaccination. TCRdb reprocessed the 5' RACE reads with MiXCR, giving one entry per CDR3 protein. The data contain 500,000 to 650,000 distinct CDR3 sequences, about a sixth of them singletons. The source material was PBMCs, sampled less than 6 days after the first yellow fever vaccination. These receptors all come from a man aged 18 to 29 who received the YFV17D yellow fever vaccine.

V gene TRBV20-1 combines with J gene TRBJ1-2; the D gene is possibly TRBD1 (5 bases). The ends were cut back, 3 bases at V and 0 bases at J, with 11 bases in the middle. CDR1 is DFQATT, CDR2 SNEGSKA, per germline (reference sequence). There are 14 residues in the CDR3. The CDR3 DNA follows: TGCAGTGCTAGTGGGGACGGAGCTAACTATGGCTACACCTTC. It yields the protein CSASGDGANYGYTF.

The chain is built from TRBV9 and TRBJ1-3, with a tentative D call TRBD1 (5 bases). The CDR3 totals 16 residues. CDR1 SGDLS and CDR2 YYNGEE come from the germline V gene. V dropped 4 bases and J dropped 6 bases, with 20 bases sitting between them. In DNA, the CDR3 is TGTGCCAGCAGCCTTCCCCCCGGGACTTTTCAAAACACCATATATTTT. Amino acids: CASSLPPGTFQNTIYF.

This clonotype was observed a few times. The chain uses TRBV10-3 and TRBJ2-6; 7 bases agree with TRBD1. Germline loops: CDR1 ENHRY, CDR2 SYGVKD. This CDR3 is 17 amino acids long. Trimming took 7 bases from V and 0 from J; bases not matched to a gene: 9. The CDR3 DNA reads as TGTGCCATCACCAAAGGGACAGTTTACTCTGGGGCCAACGTCCTGACTTTC. Its translation: CAITKGTVYSGANVLTF.

CDR3 protein: CASSRTLPGLEETQYF. The CDR3 DNA reads TGTGCCAGCTCACGGACTCTCCCGGGACTAGAGGAGACCCAGTACTTC. The chain has TRBV18 and TRBJ2-5; 8 bases match TRBD2. Germline loops: CDR1 KGHSH, CDR2 LQKENI. This CDR3 comprises 16 residues. Losses at the gene ends were 4 bases for V and 5 bases for J; bases not matched to a gene: 12.

This clonotype was recorded once. V usage is TRBV6-5 and J usage is TRBJ2-3; unclear D gene. Trimming took 2 bases from V and 1 from J, leaving 10 bases between them. CDR1 and CDR2 (germline): MNHEY, SVGAGI. The CDR3 runs to 15 residues. The CDR3, as DNA: TGTGCCAGCAGTTACACCGAACCGCGCACAGATACGCAGTATTTT. Translating gives CASSYTEPRTDTQYF.

The chain couples TRBV7-9 to TRBJ2-1; no firm D call. The V end lost 1 base, the J end lost 0 bases, and 7 bases lay between the germline ends. Germline V CDR1 and CDR2: SEHNR, FQNEAQ (reference sequence). This CDR3 region has 15 residues. The CDR3 loop reads CASSLGYNSYNEQFF. In DNA, the CDR3 is TGTGCCAGCAGCTTAGGGTATAACTCCTACAATGAGCAGTTCTTC. Full variable domain (rest looked up from reference TRBV7-9 and TRBJ2-1): DTGVSQNPRHKITKRGQNVTFRCDPISEHNRLYWYRQTLGQGPEFLTYFQNEAQLEKSRLLSDRFSAERPKGSFSTLEIQRTEQGDSAMYLCASSLGYNSYNEQFFGPGTRLTVL.

This clonotype has only a few counts. The chain links TRBV13 to TRBJ1-2, with 10 bases identical to TRBD1. The CDR3 has 14 residues. Trimming cost V 7 bases and J 6 bases; bases outside gene matches: 8. Germline V gene sequence: CDR1 PRHDT, CDR2 FYEKMQ (reference sequence). CDR3 protein: CASTWTGGGHGYTF. CDR3 in DNA: TGTGCCAGCACTTGGACAGGGGGGGGCCATGGCTACACCTTC.

The gene calls are TRBV2 and TRBJ2-1, with unresolved D. Germline CDR1 is SNHLY and CDR2 is FYNNEI. The CDR3 is 11 residues long. Trimming stripped 4 bases from V and 5 bases from J, with 3 bases between. CDR3 protein: CASSGDNEQFF. The CDR3 DNA sequence: TGTGCCAGCAGTGGAGACAATGAGCAGTTCTTC.

This clonotype was detected many times. The chain links TRBV6-6 to TRBJ1-6, with 11 bases lining up with TRBD1. The CDR3 runs to 13 residues. The junction had 3 bases not matched to a gene; V was cut back by 10 bases and J by 7 bases. Germline-derived CDR1 and CDR2 are MNHNY and SVGAGI (reference sequence). The CDR3 bases are TGTGCCACTGGACAGGGGGCGAATTCACCCCTCCACTTT. Translation: CATGQGANSPLHF.

The chain uses TRBV9 and TRBJ1-2, with D uncertain. The CDR3 is 17 amino acids. The V end lost 4 bases, the J end lost 1 base, and 20 bases lay between the germline ends. Germline V lookup: CDR1 SGDLS, CDR2 YYNGEE. CDR3 in DNA: TGTGCCAGCAGCCCGGGAGCCGTGGGGAGCCATAACTATGGCTACACCTTC. Translating it yields CASSPGAVGSHNYGYTF.

The V gene is TRBV29-1, the J gene TRBJ1-1; 9 bases align to TRBD1. The CDR3 runs 11 residues. Germline CDR1 reads SQVTM; CDR2 reads ANQGSEA. The V gene end was trimmed by 7 bases and the J gene end by 8 bases; junction bases not matched to a gene: 5. The CDR3 nucleotides read TGCAGCGCCCGACAGGGGGGGGAAGCTTTCTTT. Its translation is CSARQGGEAFF.

The chain joins TRBV10-3 to TRBJ2-4; 12 bases line up with TRBD1. With V trimmed by 6 bases and J by 11 bases, 8 bases remained unmatched. This CDR3 has 14 amino acids. The germline gives CDR1 ENHRY, CDR2 SYGVKD. The CDR3 sequence is CAIRGQGARSFQYF. The CDR3 DNA follows: TGTGCCATCAGGGGACAGGGGGCCCGTAGCTTTCAGTACTTC.

The chain uses TRBV12-3 or TRBV12-4 and TRBJ2-3, with no clear D. The CDR3 totals 12 residues. V was trimmed by 7 bases and J by 5 bases, leaving 10 bases between them. In DNA, the CDR3 is TGTGCCAGCACAGAGATGGAAGATACGCAGTATTTT. Translation: CASTEMEDTQYF.